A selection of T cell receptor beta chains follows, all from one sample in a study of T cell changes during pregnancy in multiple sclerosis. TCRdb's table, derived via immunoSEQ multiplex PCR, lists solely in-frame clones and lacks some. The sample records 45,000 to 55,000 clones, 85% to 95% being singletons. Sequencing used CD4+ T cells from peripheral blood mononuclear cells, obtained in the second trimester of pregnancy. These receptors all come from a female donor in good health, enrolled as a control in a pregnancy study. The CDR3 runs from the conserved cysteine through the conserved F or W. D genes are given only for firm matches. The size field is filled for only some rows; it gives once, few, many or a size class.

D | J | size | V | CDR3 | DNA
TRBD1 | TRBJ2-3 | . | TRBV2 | CASSGQGTDTQYF | TGTGCCAGCAGTGGACAGGGGACAGATACGCAGTATTTT
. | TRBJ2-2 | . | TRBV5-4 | CASSLSIGTVHGELFF | TGTGCCAGCAGCTTATCGATCGGGACTGTACACGGGGAGCTGTTTTTT
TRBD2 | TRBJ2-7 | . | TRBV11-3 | CASSLVERGSYEQYF | TGTGCCAGCAGCTTAGTTGAGCGGGGCTCCTACGAGCAGTACTTC
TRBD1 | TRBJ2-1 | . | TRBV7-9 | CASSSFRTGANEQFF | TGTGCCAGCAGCTCATTCCGGACAGGGGCCAATGAGCAGTTCTTC
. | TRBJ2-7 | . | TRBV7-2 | CASSAGLGHSYEQYF | TGTGCCAGCAGCGCGGGGCTAGGACACTCCTACGAGCAGTACTTC
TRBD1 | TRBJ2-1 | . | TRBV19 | CASSGQGWGNEQFF | TGTGCCAGTAGTGGACAGGGATGGGGGAATGAGCAGTTCTTC
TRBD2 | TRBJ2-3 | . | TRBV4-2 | CASSGRAPDTQYF | TGTGCCAGCAGCGGGAGGGCGCCAGATACGCAGTATTTT
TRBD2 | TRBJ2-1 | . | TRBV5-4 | CASSPSLAGSFNEQFF | TGTGCCAGCAGCCCATCACTAGCGGGGAGTTTTAATGAGCAGTTCTTC
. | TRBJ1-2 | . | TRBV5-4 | CASSTAQNYGYTF | TGTGCCAGCAGCACCGCACAGAACTATGGCTACACCTTC
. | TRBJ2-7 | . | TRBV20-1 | CSASGPYEQYF | TGCAGTGCTAGCGGTCCCTACGAGCAGTACTTC
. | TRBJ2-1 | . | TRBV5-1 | CASSLDQGYNEQFF | TGCGCCAGCAGCTTGGATCAGGGCTACAATGAGCAGTTCTTC
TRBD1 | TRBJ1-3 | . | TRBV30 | CAWGQGSGNTIYF | TGTGCCTGGGGACAGGGCTCTGGAAACACCATATATTTT
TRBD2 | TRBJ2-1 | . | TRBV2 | CASSAGTSGNNEQFF | TGTGCCAGCAGTGCCGGGACTAGCGGTAACAATGAGCAGTTCTTC
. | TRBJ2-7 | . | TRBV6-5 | CASSYSLQSYEQYF | TGTGCCAGCAGTTACTCGCTACAGTCCTACGAGCAGTACTTC
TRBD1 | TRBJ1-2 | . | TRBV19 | CASNRGSNYGYTF | TGTGCCAGTAACAGGGGGTCTAACTATGGCTACACCTTC
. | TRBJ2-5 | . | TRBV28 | CASSLLRETQYF | TGTGCCAGCAGTTTACTCAGGGAGACCCAGTACTTC
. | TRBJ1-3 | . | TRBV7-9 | CALGEPSSGNTIYF | TGTGCCCTCGGAGAACCAAGCTCTGGAAACACCATATATTTT
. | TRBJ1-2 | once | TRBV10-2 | CASSERRGGYTF | TGCGCCAGCAGTGAGCGAAGGGGCGGCTACACCTTC
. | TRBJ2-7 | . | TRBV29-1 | CSVEVTPSYEQYF | TGCAGCGTTGAAGTAACACCGTCCTACGAGCAGTACTTC
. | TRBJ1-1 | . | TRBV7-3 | CASSLQGNTEAFF | TGTGCCAGCAGCCTTCAGGGGAACACTGAAGCTTTCTTT
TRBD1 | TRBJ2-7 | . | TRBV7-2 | CASSLEHRGRPEQYF | TGTGCCAGCAGCTTAGAGCACAGGGGGCGTCCCGAGCAGTACTTC
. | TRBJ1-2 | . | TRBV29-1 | CSVDRGTDGYTF | TGCAGCGTTGACAGGGGTACGGATGGCTACACCTTC
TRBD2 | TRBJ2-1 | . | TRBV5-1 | CASSKGGTSGDNEQFF | TGCGCCAGCAGCAAGGGGGGGACTAGCGGAGACAATGAGCAGTTCTTC
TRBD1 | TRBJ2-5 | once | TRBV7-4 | CASSSLRTGPWTQYF | TGTGCCAGCAGCTCGCTAAGGACAGGACCTTGGACCCAGTACTTC
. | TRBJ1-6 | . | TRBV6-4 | CASRRQEAYNSPLHF | TGTGCCAGCAGAAGACAGGAGGCCTATAATTCACCCCTCCACTTT
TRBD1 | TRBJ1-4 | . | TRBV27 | CASSLVFGTGTSTNEKLFF | TGTGCCAGCAGTTTAGTATTCGGGACAGGGACATCAACTAATGAAAAACTGTTTTTT
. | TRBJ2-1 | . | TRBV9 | CASSVSGNEQFF | TGTGCCAGCAGCGTGAGCGGGAATGAGCAGTTCTTC
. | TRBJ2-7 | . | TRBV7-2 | CASSLVADSYEQYF | TGTGCCAGCAGCTTAGTGGCGGACTCCTACGAGCAGTACTTC
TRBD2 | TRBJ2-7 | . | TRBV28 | CASSLLAGVSYEQYF | TGTGCCAGCAGTTTACTAGCGGGAGTAAGCTACGAGCAGTACTTC
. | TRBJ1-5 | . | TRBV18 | CASSSRDQPQHF | TGTGCCAGCTCATCCAGGGATCAGCCCCAGCATTTT
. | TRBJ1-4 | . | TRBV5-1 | CASSFGAGENEKLFF | TGCGCCAGCAGCTTTGGAGCAGGGGAAAATGAAAAACTGTTTTTT
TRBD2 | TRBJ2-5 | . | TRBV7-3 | CASSPGLAPETQYF | TGTGCCAGCAGCCCGGGACTAGCACCAGAGACCCAGTACTTC
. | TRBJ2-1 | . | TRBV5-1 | CASSRRTGNEQFF | TGCGCCAGCAGCAGGAGGACCGGCAATGAGCAGTTCTTC
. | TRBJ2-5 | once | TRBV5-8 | CASSLARDRETQYF | TGTGCCAGCAGCTTGGCGCGGGACCGAGAGACCCAGTACTTC
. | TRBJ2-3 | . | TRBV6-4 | CASSDSNTDTQYF | TGTGCCAGCAGTGACTCCAACACAGATACGCAGTATTTT
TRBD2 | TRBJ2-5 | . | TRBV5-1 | CASSLGGGSETQYF | TGCGCCAGCAGCTTGGGGGGAGGGTCAGAGACCCAGTACTTC
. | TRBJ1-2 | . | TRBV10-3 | CAISEAGGYGYTF | TGTGCCATCAGTGAGGCGGGGGGCTATGGCTACACCTTC
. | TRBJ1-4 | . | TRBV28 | CASISGGRNEKLFF | TGTGCCAGCATATCGGGGGGTCGGAATGAAAAACTGTTTTTT
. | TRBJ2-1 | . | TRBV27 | CASSFGQRVDLYNEQFF | TGTGCCAGCAGTTTCGGGCAGAGGGTAGACCTTTACAATGAGCAGTTCTTC
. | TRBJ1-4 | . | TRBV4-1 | CASSQGDRYNEKLFF | TGCGCCAGCAGCCAGGGCGACAGGTATAATGAAAAACTGTTTTTT
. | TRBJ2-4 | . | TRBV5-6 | CASSPPRAKNIQYF | TGTGCCAGCAGCCCTCCCCGAGCCAAAAACATTCAGTACTTC
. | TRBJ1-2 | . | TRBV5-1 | CASSLGDAQAGYGYTF | TGCGCCAGCAGCTTGGGGGACGCCCAAGCGGGCTATGGCTACACCTTC
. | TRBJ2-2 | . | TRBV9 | CASRAPAGGKNTGELFF | TGTGCCAGCAGGGCTCCCGCCGGCGGGAAAAACACCGGGGAGCTGTTTTTT
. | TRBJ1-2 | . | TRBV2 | CASSGAKDKNYGYTF | TGTGCCAGCAGTGGGGCTAAAGACAAAAACTATGGCTACACCTTC
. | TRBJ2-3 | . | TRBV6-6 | CASSSSADTQYF | TGTGCCAGCAGTTCGAGCGCAGATACGCAGTATTTT
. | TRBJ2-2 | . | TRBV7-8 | CASSKGGSTGELFF | TGTGCCAGCAGTAAGGGGGGGAGTACCGGGGAGCTGTTTTTT
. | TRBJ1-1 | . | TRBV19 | CASSNRDTVSLAFF | TGTGCCAGTAGTAATAGGGACACGGTATCTTTAGCTTTCTTT
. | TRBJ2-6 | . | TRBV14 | CASSYGRSGANVLTF | TGTGCCAGCAGCTACGGTCGCTCTGGGGCCAACGTCCTGACTTTC